This T cell receptor (beta chain) is drawn from a study of T cell responses to AZD1222 COVID-19 vaccine. The repertoire was sequenced with immunoSEQ multiplex PCR; TCRdb's copy has only in-frame clones and lacks some. The sample has about 120,000 clones, about 89% seen once. This clone was seen more than once but under ten times. The CDR3 runs to 14 residues. Germline loops: CDR1 ENHRY, CDR2 SYGVKD. The trim removed 11 bases at V and 6 bases at J, leaving 15 bases unmatched. The sequencing here drew on peripheral blood, taken on day 0 of AZD1222 vaccination. The chain uses TRBV10-3 and TRBJ2-7; 8 bases map to TRBD2. The receptor was isolated from an adult in good health. Here the CDR3 reads CAAARGLGRIEQYF. The CDR3 DNA sequence: TGTGCCGCCGCCCGGGGACTAGGTAGGATCGAGCAGTACTTC.